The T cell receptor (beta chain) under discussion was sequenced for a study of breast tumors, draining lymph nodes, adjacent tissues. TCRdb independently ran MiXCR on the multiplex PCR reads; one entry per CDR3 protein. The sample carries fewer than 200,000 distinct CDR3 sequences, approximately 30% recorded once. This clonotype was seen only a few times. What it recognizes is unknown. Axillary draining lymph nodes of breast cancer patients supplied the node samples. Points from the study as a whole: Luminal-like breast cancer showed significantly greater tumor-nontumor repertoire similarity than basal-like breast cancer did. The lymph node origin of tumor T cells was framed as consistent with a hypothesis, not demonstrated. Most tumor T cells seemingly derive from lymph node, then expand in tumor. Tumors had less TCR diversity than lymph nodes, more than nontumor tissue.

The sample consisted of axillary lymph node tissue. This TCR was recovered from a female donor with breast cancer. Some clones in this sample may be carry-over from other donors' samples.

Written as DNA, the CDR3 is TGTGCCAGCAGCTCGAACAGGGCTCAGCCCCAGCATTTT. The encoded protein is CASSSNRAQPQHF. The chain couples TRBV5-4 to TRBJ1-5, with D perhaps matching TRBD1 (6 bases). This CDR3 has 13 amino acids. Trimming removed 3 bases from V and 6 bases from J, with 10 bases in between. From germline, CDR1 is SGHNT and CDR2 YYREEE (reference sequence).